This passage covers 7 T cell receptor beta chains from one sample sequenced in a study of shared clonotypes between healthy human individuals (dated by TCRdb to between 2020 and 2021). The library was produced with the immunoSEQ multiplex PCR assay. TCRdb stores this immuneACCESS table with in-frame sequences only. Part of the clones is absent; in the studies checked, under half of the shortfall reflects unresolved V genes, and no reason is known for the rest. The sample includes around 1.1 million clones, with around 78% observed a single time. The top ten constitute roughly 0.57% of the sample. Sequencing was carried out using memory CD4+ T cells from PBMCs. What the cell subset or site label conveys for this sample: CD45RA-negative fraction. The origin of the receptors is a man in his late teens or twenties in good health. Some clones in this sample may be carry-over from other donors' samples.

The V gene is TRBV10-3, the J gene TRBJ2-7; D perhaps matches TRBD1 (8 bases). V was cut by 7 bases and J by 5 bases, with 15 bases left in between. The germline CDR1 and CDR2 sequences are ENHRY and SYGVKD. The CDR3 is 13 amino acids. The CDR3 DNA is TGTGCCATCAAGAACAGGGGGGGCGACGAGCAGTACTTC. It encodes CAIKNRGGDEQYF.

This rearrangement joins TRBV28 to TRBJ2-5; TRBD2 matches 9 bases. In germline, CDR1 is MDHEN, CDR2 SYDVKM. Germline trimming cut 4 bases from V and 4 bases from J; bases unmatched to any gene: 4. The CDR3 totals 14 residues. The CDR3 bases are TGTGCCAGCAGTTCCCCACTAGCGGGAGAGACCCAGTACTTC. It yields the protein CASSSPLAGETQYF.

This rearrangement joins TRBV10-3 to TRBJ1-2; 7 bases are a match to TRBD1. The J segment lost 3 bases and the V segment lost 11 bases, leaving 3 bases of the junction unmatched. CDR3 length: 11 amino acids. Germline V gene data show CDR1 as ENHRY and CDR2 as SYGVKD. CDR3 in amino acids: CAFGQDYGYTF. DNA for the CDR3: TGTGCCTTCGGACAGGACTATGGCTACACCTTC.

This clone was seen more than once but under ten times. The genes are TRBV5-1 and TRBJ1-1; possibly TRBD1 for D (5 bases). V was pared by 0 bases and J by 1 base, with 10 bases between. Germline values: CDR1 SGHRS, CDR2 YFSETQ. The CDR3 consists of 15 residues. CDR3 amino acids: CASSLDVGQNTEAFF. In DNA, the CDR3 is TGCGCCAGCAGCTTGGACGTCGGACAGAACACTGAAGCTTTCTTT.

The genes are TRBV2 and TRBJ1-1; D gene unclear. This CDR3 spans 11 amino acids. The germline V gene encodes CDR1 SNHLY and CDR2 FYNNEI. V was cut by 5 bases and J by 6 bases, with 7 bases left in between. CDR3 amino acids: CASSMSPEAFF. In nucleotides, the CDR3 is TGTGCCAGCAGTATGTCCCCTGAAGCTTTCTTT.

The chain combines TRBV4-2 with TRBJ2-7, with TRBD1 matching 9 bases. The CDR3 has 16 residues. Per germline, CDR1 LGHNA and CDR2 YNFKEQ. V dropped 0 bases and J dropped 4; count of bases not matched to a gene: 7. In DNA form, the CDR3 reads TGTGCCAGCAGCCAAGAACCAGGACAGGGGATGTACGAGCAGTACTTC. It yields the protein CASSQEPGQGMYEQYF.

The rearrangement links TRBV28 to TRBJ2-1; the D is unclear. CDR3 length equals 14 residues. Germline V lookup: CDR1 MDHEN, CDR2 SYDVKM. Trimming cost V 4 bases and J 7 bases, with 14 bases left between them. CDR3 nucleotides: TGTGCCAGCAGTTCTACCCGCTCGGTAAATGAGCAGTTCTTC. This translates into CASSSTRSVNEQFF.